The clone carrying this T cell receptor beta chain was seen only a few times. These data originate in a study of T-cell memory formation after mild COVID-19. The overall study: Largely, TCR clusters stayed within a single donor.

TCRdb redid the calling of the 5' RACE reads with MiXCR, one entry per CDR3 protein. The sample lists about 110,000 distinct CDR3 sequences; 15% to 20% were seen once. Germline assignment: CDR1 SGHNT and CDR2 YYREEE (reference sequence). With V trimmed by 4 bases and J by 3 bases, 6 bases remained unmatched. This CDR3 spans 14 amino acids. The specimen sequenced was PBMCs or a T cell subset sorted from them (not recorded which). The sequence came from a man younger than 30 who had mild COVID-19 (a few samples of this study predate the infection). Cell type and time point are not known. V is TRBV5-4 and J is TRBJ2-5, with 7 bases that match TRBD1. In nucleotides, the CDR3 is TGTGCCAGCAGCCTGGGACAGAAAGAAGAGACCCAGTACTTC. This translates into CASSLGQKEETQYF.